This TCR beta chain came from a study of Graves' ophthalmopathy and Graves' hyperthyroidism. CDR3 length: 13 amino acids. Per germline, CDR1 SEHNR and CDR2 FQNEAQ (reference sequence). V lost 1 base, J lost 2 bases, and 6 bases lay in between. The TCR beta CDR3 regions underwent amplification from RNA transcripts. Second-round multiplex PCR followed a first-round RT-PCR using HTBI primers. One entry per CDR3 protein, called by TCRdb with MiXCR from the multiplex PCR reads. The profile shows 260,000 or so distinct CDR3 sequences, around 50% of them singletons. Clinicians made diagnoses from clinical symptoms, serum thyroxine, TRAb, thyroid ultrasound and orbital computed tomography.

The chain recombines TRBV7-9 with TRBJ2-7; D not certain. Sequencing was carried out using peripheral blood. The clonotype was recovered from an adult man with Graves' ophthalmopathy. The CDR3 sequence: CASSLVSPYEQYF. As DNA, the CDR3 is TGTGCCAGCAGCTTAGTATCACCCTACGAGCAGTACTTC. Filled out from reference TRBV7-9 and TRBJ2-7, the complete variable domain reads DTGVSQNPRHKITKRGQNVTFRCDPISEHNRLYWYRQTLGQGPEFLTYFQNEAQLEKSRLLSDRFSAERPKGSFSTLEIQRTEQGDSAMYLCASSLVSPYEQYFGPGTRLTVT.